The clone carrying this T cell receptor (beta chain) came up once. Germline-derived CDR1 and CDR2 are LGHNA and YNFKEQ. Trimming took off 0 bases at V and 2 bases at J, with 14 bases between the two ends. This CDR3 has 16 residues. Original analysis: Estimation of nucleated cell counts relied on the amplification of reference gene primers. Some clones are missing from TCRdb's copy, which holds only in-frame ones; the method was immunoSEQ multiplex PCR. That table gives V, J and clone size, and the DNA gave D and trimming. The table lists fewer than 350,000 clones, approximately 84% of them singletons, with 2.1% in the top ten. This sample is part of a study of blood T cell repertoires in COVID-19. Across the study: Acute and convalescent COVID-19 specimens originated in the United States, Italy and Spain. In each case, the material was cDNA or gDNA derived from T cells, B-cell-depleted T cells, or PBMCs.

Sequencing used peripheral blood. This TCR came from a woman aged 25 to 45 who had recovered from COVID-19. This sequence joins TRBV4-2 and TRBJ2-7, with D possibly matching TRBD1 (6 bases). The DNA for the CDR3 is TGTGCCAGCAGCCAAGAGGGGCGGACAGACCCCTACGAGCAGTACTTC. It yields the protein CASSQEGRTDPYEQYF.